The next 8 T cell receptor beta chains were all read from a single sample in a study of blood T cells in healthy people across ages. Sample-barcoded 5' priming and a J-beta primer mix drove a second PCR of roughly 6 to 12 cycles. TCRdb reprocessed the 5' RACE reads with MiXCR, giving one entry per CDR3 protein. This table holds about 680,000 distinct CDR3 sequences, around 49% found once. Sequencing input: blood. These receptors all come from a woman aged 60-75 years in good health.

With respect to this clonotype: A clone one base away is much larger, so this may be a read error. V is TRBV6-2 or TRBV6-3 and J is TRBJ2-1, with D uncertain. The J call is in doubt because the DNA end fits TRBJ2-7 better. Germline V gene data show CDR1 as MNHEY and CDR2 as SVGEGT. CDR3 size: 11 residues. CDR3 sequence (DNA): TGTACCAGCAGTTACTACCGGGAGCAGTACTTC. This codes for CTSSYYREQYF.

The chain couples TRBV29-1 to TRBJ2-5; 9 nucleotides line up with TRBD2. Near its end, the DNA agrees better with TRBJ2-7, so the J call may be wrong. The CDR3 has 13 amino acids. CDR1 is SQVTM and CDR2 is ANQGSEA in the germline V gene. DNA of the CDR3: TGCAGCGTCCGAGGCGGGAGGGCCGGCGAGCAGTACTTC. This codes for CSVRGGRAGEQYF.

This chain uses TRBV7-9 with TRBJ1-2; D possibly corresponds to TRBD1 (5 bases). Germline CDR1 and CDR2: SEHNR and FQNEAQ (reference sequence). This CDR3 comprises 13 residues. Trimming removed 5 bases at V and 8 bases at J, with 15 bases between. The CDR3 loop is CASSVDGGYGYTF. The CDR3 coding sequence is TGTGCCAGCAGCGTAGATGGGGGGTACGGCTACACCTTC. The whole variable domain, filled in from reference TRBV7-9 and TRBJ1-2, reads DTGVSQNPRHKITKRGQNVTFRCDPISEHNRLYWYRQTLGQGPEFLTYFQNEAQLEKSRLLSDRFSAERPKGSFSTLEIQRTEQGDSAMYLCASSVDGGYGYTFGSGTRLTVV.

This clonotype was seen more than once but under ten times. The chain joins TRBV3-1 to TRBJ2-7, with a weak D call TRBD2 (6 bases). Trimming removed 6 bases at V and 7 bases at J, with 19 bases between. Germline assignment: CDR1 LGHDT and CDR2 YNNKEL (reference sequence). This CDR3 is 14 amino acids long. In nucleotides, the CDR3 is TGTGCCAGCAGACCTTGGGGCGTCGGGGGAGAGCAGTACTTC. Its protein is CASRPWGVGGEQYF.

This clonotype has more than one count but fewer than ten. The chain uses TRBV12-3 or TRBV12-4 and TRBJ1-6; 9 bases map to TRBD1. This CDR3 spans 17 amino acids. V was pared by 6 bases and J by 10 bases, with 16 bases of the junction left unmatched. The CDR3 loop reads CASSVGVGTGKRSPLHF. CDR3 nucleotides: TGTGCCAGCAGCGTAGGCGTAGGGACAGGGAAAAGGTCACCCCTCCACTTT.

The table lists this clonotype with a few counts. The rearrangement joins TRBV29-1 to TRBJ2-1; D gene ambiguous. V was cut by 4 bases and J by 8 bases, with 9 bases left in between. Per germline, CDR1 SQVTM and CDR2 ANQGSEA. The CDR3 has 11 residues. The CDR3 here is CSVGKNDEQFF. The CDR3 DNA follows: TGCAGCGTTGGAAAGAACGATGAGCAGTTCTTC.

In DNA form, the CDR3 reads TGCAGTGCTAGAGGTTGGATGGTCAGGGGTGGTATAGAAGAGCAGTACTTC. Residues: CSARGWMVRGGIEEQYF. This sequence joins TRBV20-1 and TRBJ2-5; D may be TRBD1 (6 bases). Trimming pared 1 base from V and 11 bases from J, leaving 29 bases between. The CDR3 sequence is 17 residues long. Germline CDR1 DFQATT, CDR2 SNEGSKA (reference sequence).

CDR3 amino acids: CASSWTEPNYGYTF. The CDR3 nucleotides read TGTGCCAGCAGTTGGACAGAACCAAACTATGGCTACACCTTC. The chain joins TRBV28 to TRBJ1-2, with D maybe TRBD1 (6 bases). V gave up 4 bases and J gave up 2 bases, with 11 bases separating them. The CDR3 runs 14 residues. The V gene's germline CDR1 is MDHEN and CDR2 SYDVKM.